Given below is one T cell receptor (beta chain) in context. Source study methods: For nucleated cells, counts were estimated from reference gene primer amplification. Libraries were prepared by immunoSEQ multiplex PCR; TCRdb keeps only in-frame clonotypes and omits some of them. That table is the source of V, J and clone size, and D and trimming were worked out from the DNA. The sample contains around 20,000 clones, around 86% of which appear only once. The data were taken from a study of blood T cell repertoires in COVID-19. Study context: The study drew acute and convalescent COVID-19 samples from the United States, Italy and Spain. Sources were T cells, B-cell-depleted T cells, or PBMCs; the material itself was cDNA or gDNA.

The length of the CDR3 is 16 residues. Trimming removed 2 bases from V and 4 bases from J; junction bases left unmatched: 7. Germline CDR1 is SEHNR and CDR2 is FQNEAQ (reference sequence). The gene calls are TRBV7-9 and TRBJ1-2; 10 positions match TRBD1. The receptor comes from a man between 65 and 79 years old with acute or convalescent COVID-19. The sequenced sample was peripheral blood. The CDR3: CASSLSRTGGAYGYTF. The DNA of the CDR3 is TGTGCCAGCAGCTTATCTCGGACAGGGGGGGCCTATGGCTACACCTTC.